Below are 29 T cell receptor beta chains sequenced from a single sample in a study of CXCR3-negative and CXCR3-positive naive CD8 T cells. Findings and limits, study-wide: Comparison of naive cells showed more hydrophobic TRB CDR3s in CXCR3-positive than in CXCR3-negative naive cells.

For these receptors, no antigen is known. UMI-labeled 5' RACE yielded the TRB cDNA libraries. Using the 5' RACE reads, TCRdb records one entry per CDR3 protein without DNA. The sample table sets out roughly 110,000 distinct CDR3 sequences. Sequences were obtained from naive CXCR3+ CD8+ T cells from blood. As for subset: CD45RO-CCR7+CD27+CD95- naive CD8+ T cells expressing CXCR3 (TNR3+). The receptor set was obtained from a human donor in good health. Some clones in this sample may be carry-over from other donors' samples.

The chain carries TRBV12-3 or TRBV12-4 and TRBJ2-1; as DNA is missing, the TRBD1 call by TCRdb cannot be tested. This CDR3 spans 15 amino acids. CDR3 region: CASSLGGVRYNEQFF.

CDR3 in amino acids: CASRDWVTEAFF. The genes are TRBV7-9 and TRBJ1-1; TCRdb's D gene call, TRBD1, goes unchecked for lack of DNA. CDR1 is SEHNR and CDR2 is FQNEAQ in the germline V gene (reference sequence). The CDR3 length is 12 residues.

This chain connects TRBV11-2 to TRBJ2-7; absent DNA, TCRdb's TRBD1 call cannot be checked. Germline V lookup: CDR1 SGHAT, CDR2 FQNNGV. The CDR3 runs to 15 residues. CDR3 loop: CASSPTGTGGLEQYF.

The rearrangement uses TRBV7-2 and TRBJ2-7; the TCRdb call, TRBD1, lacks DNA for checking. The CDR3 is 14 amino acids. From germline, CDR1 is SGHTA and CDR2 FQGNSA. This CDR3 reads CASLPGLPGDEQYF.

The rearrangement uses TRBV20-1 and TRBJ2-7; TCRdb lists TRBD2, though no DNA is available to test this call. CDR3 length equals 14 residues. Germline V gene data show CDR1 as DFQATT and CDR2 as SNEGSKA (reference sequence). CDR3: CSAELAGESYEQYF.

V and J are TRBV12-3 or TRBV12-4 and TRBJ2-7; TCRdb outputs TRBD1, but without DNA this stays unchecked. The CDR3 is 13 residues long. CDR3 sequence reads: CASSWDRAYEQYF.

V is TRBV7-9 and J is TRBJ1-2; TCRdb outputs TRBD1, but without DNA this stays unchecked. CDR3 length: 13 residues. The germline V gene encodes CDR1 SEHNR and CDR2 FQNEAQ (reference sequence). The CDR3: CASGADRGNGYTF.

This chain uses TRBV7-9 with TRBJ2-1; checking the TCRdb D call of TRBD1 is not possible without DNA. The CDR3 sequence is 15 residues long. CDR1 SEHNR and CDR2 FQNEAQ come from the germline V gene (reference sequence). This CDR3 is CASSYPGQGVNEQFF.

The V gene is TRBV7-2, the J gene TRBJ2-1; there is no DNA to check the TCRdb D call of TRBD2. In germline, CDR1 is SGHTA, CDR2 FQGNSA. The CDR3 has 14 amino acids. Here the CDR3 reads CASSPRAEYNEQFF.

The chain recombines TRBV7-9 with TRBJ2-4; TCRdb's D call of TRBD1 is untestable without DNA. Germline V gene sequence: CDR1 SEHNR, CDR2 FQNEAQ (reference sequence). The length of the CDR3 is 15 residues. The CDR3 is CASSFQQGLGNIQYF.

The chain carries TRBV20-1 and TRBJ1-2; there is no DNA to check the TCRdb D call of TRBD1. CDR1 DFQATT and CDR2 SNEGSKA come from the germline V gene (reference sequence). CDR3 length: 13 residues. The CDR3 protein is CSARAGFNYGYTF.

V usage is TRBV6-6 and J usage is TRBJ2-3; TCRdb names TRBD2, which stays unverified in the absence of DNA. The CDR3 is 16 residues long. Germline values: CDR1 MNHNY, CDR2 SVGAGI (reference sequence). CDR3 sequence: CASSYSASGSTDTQYF.

This sequence joins TRBV7-9 and TRBJ2-1; TCRdb gives TRBD2 as the D gene, but with no DNA this cannot be confirmed. Germline V lookup: CDR1 SEHNR, CDR2 FQNEAQ (reference sequence). CDR3 size: 16 residues. CDR3 loop: CASSPTGTSAGNEQFF.

The chain has TRBV7-2 and TRBJ1-2. CDR1 SGHTA and CDR2 FQGNSA come from the germline V gene. The length of the CDR3 is 15 residues. The CDR3 reads CASSLGVSPNYGYTF.

The chain has TRBV4-1 and TRBJ2-1; no DNA is available, so the TRBD2 call from TCRdb remains unchecked. The CDR3 contains 15 residues. Germline V lookup: CDR1 MGHRA, CDR2 YSYEKL. CDR3 region: CASSPREGGWDEQFF.

The V gene is TRBV7-9, the J gene TRBJ2-1; no DNA is available, so the TRBD2 call from TCRdb remains unchecked. Germline V gene sequence: CDR1 SEHNR, CDR2 FQNEAQ (reference sequence). This CDR3 has 14 amino acids. The CDR3 is CASSFSGRAHEQFF.

This chain's CDR3 is CASRAGALYNEQFF. The chain links TRBV5-6 to TRBJ2-1; without DNA, the TCRdb call of TRBD2 cannot be checked. Germline V lookup: CDR1 SGHDT, CDR2 YYEEEE. CDR3 size: 14 residues.

CDR3 protein: CASSTDLHVSGGDPYEQYF. The genes are TRBV7-9 and TRBJ2-7; TCRdb calls TRBD2, which cannot be checked without DNA. The CDR3 is 19 residues long. Germline assignment: CDR1 SEHNR and CDR2 FQNEAQ (reference sequence).

The J gene is TRBJ2-5, the V gene TRBV6-1; TCRdb indicates TRBD2, and absent DNA this call remains unverified. The CDR3 consists of 15 residues. Germline V CDR1 and CDR2: MNHNS, SASEGT. CDR3 sequence reads: CASSEEVTSGGTQYF.

The CDR3: CSASGQNNEQFF. The V call is TRBV29-1, the J call TRBJ2-1; TCRdb selects TRBD1, and the lack of DNA leaves this call unchecked. The V gene's germline CDR1 is SQVTM and CDR2 ANQGSEA. The CDR3 has 12 amino acids.

The chain links TRBV9 to TRBJ2-7; no DNA is available, so the TRBD1 call from TCRdb remains unchecked. Germline assignment: CDR1 SGDLS and CDR2 YYNGEE. This CDR3 is 14 amino acids long. The chain's CDR3 is CASSPRDIPYEQYF. Variable domain in full (rest from reference TRBV9 and TRBJ2-7): DSGVTQTPKHLITATGQRVTLRCSPRSGDLSVYWYQQSLDQGLQFLIQYYNGEERAKGNILERFSAQQFPDLHSELNLSSLELGDSALYFCASSPRDIPYEQYFGPGTRLTVT.

The chain combines TRBV7-9 with TRBJ2-3; the TCRdb D gene call, TRBD1, has no DNA to confirm it. Germline loops: CDR1 SEHNR, CDR2 FQNEAQ (reference sequence). This CDR3 contains 15 residues. CDR3 region: CASSPTDPGTDTQYF.

The rearrangement links TRBV6-6 to TRBJ1-6; checking the TCRdb D call of TRBD1 is not possible without DNA. This CDR3 is built from 19 residues. Germline V gene data show CDR1 as MNHNY and CDR2 as SVGAGI (reference sequence). The CDR3 sequence: CASSYDDRGFSSYNSPLHF.

The chain links TRBV28 to TRBJ2-7. CDR1 and CDR2 from the germline V gene are MDHEN and SYDVKM. The CDR3 covers 12 residues. CDR3 protein: CASSFRGYEQYF.

This rearrangement joins TRBV20-1 to TRBJ2-3; TCRdb's D call, TRBD2, is unchecked because there is no DNA. CDR3 length: 15 residues. Per the germline V gene, CDR1 is DFQATT and CDR2 is SNEGSKA (reference sequence). CDR3 loop: CSATGSGAKTDTQYF.

The rearrangement links TRBV11-3 to TRBJ1-1. The CDR3 is 16 residues long. CDR1 and CDR2 from the germline V gene are SGHNT and YENEEA. CDR3 loop: CASSLYPGMMNTEAFF.

V is TRBV12-3 or TRBV12-4 and J is TRBJ2-2; as DNA is missing, the TRBD1 call by TCRdb cannot be tested. The CDR3 is 15 amino acids. CDR3 loop: CASRIRGQNTGELFF.

The rearrangement joins TRBV27 to TRBJ1-1; the TCRdb call, TRBD1, lacks DNA for checking. The germline CDR1 and CDR2 sequences are MNHEY and SMNVEV (reference sequence). The CDR3 contains 14 residues. This chain's CDR3 is CASSLRGSNTEAFF.

The V and J genes are TRBV10-3 and TRBJ2-3; the D gene TCRdb calls, TRBD1, cannot be checked with no DNA. This CDR3 is 14 amino acids long. Germline V gene data show CDR1 as ENHRY and CDR2 as SYGVKD. CDR3 sequence reads: CAISEPGRPDTQYF.